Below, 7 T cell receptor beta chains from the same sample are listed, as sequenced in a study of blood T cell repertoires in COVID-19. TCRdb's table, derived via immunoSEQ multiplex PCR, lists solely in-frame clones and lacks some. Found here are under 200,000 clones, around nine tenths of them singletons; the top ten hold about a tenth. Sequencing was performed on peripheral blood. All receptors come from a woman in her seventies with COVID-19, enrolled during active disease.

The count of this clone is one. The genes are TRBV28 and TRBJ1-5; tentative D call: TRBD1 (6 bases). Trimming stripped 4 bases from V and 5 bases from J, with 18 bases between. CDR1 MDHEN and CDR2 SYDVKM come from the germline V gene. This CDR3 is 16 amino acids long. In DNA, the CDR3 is TGTGCCAGCAGTTGGGCAGGGGTGGGGAAATATCAGCCCCAGCATTTT. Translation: CASSWAGVGKYQPQHF.

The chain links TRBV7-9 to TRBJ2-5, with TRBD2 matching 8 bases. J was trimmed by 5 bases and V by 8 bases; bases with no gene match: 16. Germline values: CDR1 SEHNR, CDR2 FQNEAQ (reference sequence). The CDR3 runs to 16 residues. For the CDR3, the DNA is TGTGCCAGCGGCCCCCTCCTGCGGGGGGCTGGGGAGACCCAGTACTTC. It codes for CASGPLLRGAGETQYF.

The DNA of the CDR3 is TGTGCCAGCAGCTTACCGACAGGTGCGGGCGAGCAGTACTTC. This encodes CASSLPTGAGEQYF. This chain uses TRBV11-2 with TRBJ2-7; a possible D gene is TRBD1 (6 bases). Trimming left V 2 bases short and J 6 bases short, with 14 bases between. The CDR3 runs to 14 residues. Germline-derived CDR1 and CDR2 are SGHAT and FQNNGV.

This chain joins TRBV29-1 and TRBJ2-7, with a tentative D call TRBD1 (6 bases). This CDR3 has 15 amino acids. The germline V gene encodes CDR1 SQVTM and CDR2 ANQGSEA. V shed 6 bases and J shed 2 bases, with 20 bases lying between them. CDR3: CSVLGTFGGTYEQYF. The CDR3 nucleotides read TGCAGCGTCCTGGGGACGTTTGGGGGCACCTACGAGCAGTACTTC.

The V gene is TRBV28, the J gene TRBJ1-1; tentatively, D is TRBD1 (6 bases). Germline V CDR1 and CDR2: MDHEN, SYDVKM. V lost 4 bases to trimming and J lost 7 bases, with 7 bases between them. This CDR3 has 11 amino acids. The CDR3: CASSSDSEAFF. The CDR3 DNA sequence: TGTGCCAGCAGTTCGGACAGTGAAGCTTTCTTT.

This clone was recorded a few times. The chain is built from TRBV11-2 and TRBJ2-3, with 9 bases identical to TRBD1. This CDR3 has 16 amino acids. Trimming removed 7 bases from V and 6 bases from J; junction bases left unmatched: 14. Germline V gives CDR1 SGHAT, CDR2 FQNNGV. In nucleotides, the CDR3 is TGTGCCAGCAATTTTAAAATAGGACAGGGGATGGATACGCAGTATTTT. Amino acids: CASNFKIGQGMDTQYF.

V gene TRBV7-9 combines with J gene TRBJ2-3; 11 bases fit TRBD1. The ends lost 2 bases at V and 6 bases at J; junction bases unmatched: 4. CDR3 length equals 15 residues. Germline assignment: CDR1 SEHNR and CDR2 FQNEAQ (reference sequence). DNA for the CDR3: TGTGCCAGCAGCTTATGGACAGGGGGCGCGGATACGCAGTATTTT. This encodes CASSLWTGGADTQYF.